The present entry profiles one T cell receptor (beta chain) with its context. Its antigen is not identified. The data stem from a study of radiotherapy plus CTLA-4 blockade in lung cancer. Using immunoSEQ multiplex PCR, the repertoire was profiled, and TCRdb retains in-frame clones only, with some absent. The data hold tens of thousands of clones, with roughly three quarters observed a single time. The CDR3 runs 17 residues. V lost 6 bases, J lost 7 bases, and 26 bases lay in between. Per the germline V gene, CDR1 is SGHNT and CDR2 is YYREEE (reference sequence). Those patients who had chemo-refractory metastatic non-small-cell lung cancer were given focal radiation along with CTLA-4 blockade through ipilimumab. The study's findings and limits: Early clone dynamics of blood T cells, plus interferon-beta, reportedly predicted response best. Some TCR clones had been derived from tumors. These clones expanded in peripheral blood after radiotherapy plus ipilimumab.

This sequence originates from a human donor with non-small cell lung cancer that progressed on radiotherapy plus ipilimumab. The chain has TRBV5-4 and TRBJ2-1; perhaps TRBD2 as D (8 bases). Sequenced material: peripheral blood, taken from a patient treated with radiotherapy plus ipilimumab. The CDR3 region is CASTTGEAVAGWNEQFF. DNA for the CDR3: TGTGCCAGCACAACAGGGGAGGCGGTAGCGGGGTGGAATGAGCAGTTCTTC.